The rows below give T cell receptor beta chains drawn from one sample of a study of identifying expanded T cells in peripheral blood. Data came from immunoSEQ multiplex PCR; TCRdb stores just in-frame clones and leaves some out. Of about 110,000 clones in the sample, about 89% were seen once. What was sequenced was blood. The receptors stem from a person aged 18 to 69 in good health. The CDR3 runs from the conserved cysteine through the conserved F or W. A D gene is named only where the DNA matches it firmly. Clone size appears in some rows only: once, few, many, or a class for an expanded clone.

cdr3_nt	cdr3_aa	v_call	clone_size	j_call	d_call
TGCGCCAGCAGCCAATACTACGGGGGCGGGGGCACAGATACGCAGTATTTT	CASSQYYGGGGTDTQYF	TRBV4-3	-	TRBJ2-3	-
TGTGCCACCAGCAGAGACTTAACGTTATGGAGTCAGCCCCAGCATTTT	CATSRDLTLWSQPQHF	TRBV15	-	TRBJ1-5	-
TGTGCCAGCAGCGTCCTCGGGGGAGGAAACACCATATATTTT	CASSVLGGGNTIYF	TRBV9	-	TRBJ1-3	-
TGTGCCAGCAGCTTAGGCATTATTGGCTACGAGCAGTACTTC	CASSLGIIGYEQYF	TRBV7-2	-	TRBJ2-7	-
TGTGCCAGCAGCCAGCAGGCCACCTACACAGATACGCAGTATTTT	CASSQQATYTDTQYF	TRBV4-2	-	TRBJ2-3	-
TGTGCCACCCGGGAACAGGGGTTTACTGGCTACACCTTC	CATREQGFTGYTF	TRBV6-5	-	TRBJ1-2	TRBD1
TGTGCCATCAGTGAGAGCGAGGGAGGCAATCAGCCCCAGCATTTT	CAISESEGGNQPQHF	TRBV10-3	-	TRBJ1-5	-
TGTGCCAGCAGCGTAGGTCTTTCAGGGACAGATACGCAGTATTTT	CASSVGLSGTDTQYF	TRBV9	-	TRBJ2-3	-
TGTGCCACCAGCAGAGATCAAACGGGGGCTGACGAGCAGTACTTC	CATSRDQTGADEQYF	TRBV15	many	TRBJ2-7	-
TGTGCCAGCAGTTTTGGCGGGGGTTCCAACGAGCAGTACTTC	CASSFGGGSNEQYF	TRBV6-6	-	TRBJ2-7	TRBD2
TGTGCCAGCAGCTTTAAGAGGGAGGAGCGCGAGCAGTACTTC	CASSFKREEREQYF	TRBV5-6	-	TRBJ2-7	-
TGTGCCAGCGGAACTGGGCGCACAGATACGCAGTATTTT	CASGTGRTDTQYF	TRBV7-6	-	TRBJ2-3	-
TGCGCCAGCAGCCAGGGGACGGTTCCGGGGGAGACCCAGTACTTC	CASSQGTVPGETQYF	TRBV4-1	-	TRBJ2-5	-
TGTGCCAGCAGGGCGGGCAGGGTGAGGGACGGCGAGCAGTACTTC	CASRAGRVRDGEQYF	TRBV5-6	-	TRBJ2-7	-
TGTGCCAGCAGCGTAGTAGGAGGGCTGGGTGAAGCTTTCTTT	CASSVVGGLGEAFF	TRBV9	once	TRBJ1-1	-
TGTGCCAGCAGCTTAGAAGGGGGAGGCGTCCAAGAGACCCAGTACTTC	CASSLEGGGVQETQYF	TRBV7-6	-	TRBJ2-5	-
TGTGCCAGCAGTTCTAGGGCTGGAAACACCATATATTTT	CASSSRAGNTIYF	TRBV6-5	-	TRBJ1-3	-
TGTGCCAGCAGCTTAGATCCGCGGAGGGGTGAGGTGCAGTACTTC	CASSLDPRRGEVQYF	TRBV11-2	-	TRBJ2-7	-
TGTGCCAGCAGTTTATCCCGCTCTGGGGCCAACGTCCTGACTTTC	CASSLSRSGANVLTF	TRBV27	once	TRBJ2-6	-
TGTGCCAGCAGCTTACGGAACTCCTACAATGAGCAGTTCTTC	CASSLRNSYNEQFF	TRBV7-2	-	TRBJ2-1	-
TGTGCCAGTAGTATTTTGGAGGGGAGCTCCTACGAGCAGTACTTC	CASSILEGSSYEQYF	TRBV19	-	TRBJ2-7	-
TGTGCCATCAGTGACGTCAATGAGCAGTTCTTC	CAISDVNEQFF	TRBV10-3	-	TRBJ2-1	-
TGTGCCAGTAGTGTACAGGGCTACTATAGCAATCAGCCCCAGCATTTT	CASSVQGYYSNQPQHF	TRBV19	-	TRBJ1-5	-
TGTGCCAGCAGCTTTAGCGGGGGGGCCATTGAGCAGTTCTTC	CASSFSGGAIEQFF	TRBV7-2	once	TRBJ2-1	TRBD2
TGTGCCAGCACCTGGACAGGGAACACCGGGGAGCTGTTTTTT	CASTWTGNTGELFF	TRBV7-8	-	TRBJ2-2	TRBD1
TGTGCCAGCAGTGAAACCGGGCAGCCACGGTCTCAGTACTTC	CASSETGQPRSQYF	TRBV2	once	TRBJ2-5	-
TGTGCCAGCAGCTCGGACTACCCCCGAGAGCAGTTCTTC	CASSSDYPREQFF	TRBV7-9	-	TRBJ2-1	-
TGTGCCAGCAGCTCCCGTCTGGGGGGATTCAATGAGCAGTTCTTC	CASSSRLGGFNEQFF	TRBV11-2	-	TRBJ2-1	-
TGTGCCAGCTCACCGACGGCCCCTGGCCGGACTAGCCCCGGGGAGCTGTTTTTT	CASSPTAPGRTSPGELFF	TRBV18	-	TRBJ2-2	TRBD2
TGTGCCAGTAGTATTAGGGGACTAAGCTCTGGAAACACCATATATTTT	CASSIRGLSSGNTIYF	TRBV19	once	TRBJ1-3	-
TGTGCCAGCAGCCCAAGTCGAGCGGGGGGTTCGTGGGCCCAGTACTTC	CASSPSRAGGSWAQYF	TRBV5-4	once	TRBJ2-5	TRBD2
TGTGCCAGCAGTTCACAGGGTCAGCCCCAGCATTTT	CASSSQGQPQHF	TRBV28	-	TRBJ1-5	-
TGTGCCAGCAGCACTCACTCAGGGGTTCTTCCCGGGGAGCTGTTTTTT	CASSTHSGVLPGELFF	TRBV9	-	TRBJ2-2	-
TGTGCCAGCGATCGGGGGCCTCAGGGAGAGACCCAGTACTTC	CASDRGPQGETQYF	TRBV9	-	TRBJ2-5	-
TGTGCCACCAGCAGAGGGACGGAGGGAAACATTCAGTACTTC	CATSRGTEGNIQYF	TRBV15	-	TRBJ2-4	-
TGTGCCAGCCTCGGAGGGAATCAGCCCCAGCATTTT	CASLGGNQPQHF	TRBV6-5	-	TRBJ1-5	-
TGTGCCACCAGCAGAGGACCCGGGACATCCATTTTCAGGCAGTACTTC	CATSRGPGTSIFRQYF	TRBV15	-	TRBJ2-7	-
TGTGCCAGCTGTGACGGGACGAACACTGAAGCTTTCTTT	CASCDGTNTEAFF	TRBV27	once	TRBJ1-1	-
TGTGCCAGCAGCGACCTGACAGGGCCAAGGGACACCATATATTTT	CASSDLTGPRDTIYF	TRBV9	-	TRBJ1-3	TRBD1
TGTGCCAGCAGCTTAAGGAGGGACAGGGCGACAGATACGCAGTATTTT	CASSLRRDRATDTQYF	TRBV7-9	-	TRBJ2-3	TRBD1
TGTGCCAGCAGCCCCGTTGGGACTAGCGGCTACAATGAGCAGTTCTTC	CASSPVGTSGYNEQFF	TRBV7-2	once	TRBJ2-1	TRBD2
TGCGCCAGCAGCCAAGGACAGCCGAACACTGAAGCTTTCTTT	CASSQGQPNTEAFF	TRBV4-3	-	TRBJ1-1	-
TGTGCTAGTGGTTTGGGACAGCCTCTCTCCTACGAGCAGTACTTC	CASGLGQPLSYEQYF	TRBV12-5	-	TRBJ2-7	-
TGCGCCAGCAGCCAAGCGGGACAGGGTTATTCACCCCTCCACTTT	CASSQAGQGYSPLHF	TRBV4-3	-	TRBJ1-6	TRBD1
TGTGCCAGCAGGAGAGACAGGGGGCGGGGGAATGAAAAACTGTTTTTT	CASRRDRGRGNEKLFF	TRBV4-2	-	TRBJ1-4	TRBD1
TGTGCCAGCAGCTTAGACGGGGTACGGCAGCCCCAGCATTTT	CASSLDGVRQPQHF	TRBV11-2	-	TRBJ1-5	-
TGCAGCGTTGAAGCCGGACAGGGGGATGGCTACACCTTC	CSVEAGQGDGYTF	TRBV29-1	few	TRBJ1-2	TRBD1
TGTGCCAGCAGCCCTGGGACAGGGGAATGGGAGACCCAGTACTTC	CASSPGTGEWETQYF	TRBV6-5	-	TRBJ2-5	TRBD1
TGTGCCAGCAGCTTAAACTACGAGCAGTACTTC	CASSLNYEQYF	TRBV13	-	TRBJ2-7	-
TGTGCCAGCAGCTCGGTTCCCGGGGGGGTCGGGGACGAGCAGTACTTC	CASSSVPGGVGDEQYF	TRBV11-2	-	TRBJ2-7	TRBD2